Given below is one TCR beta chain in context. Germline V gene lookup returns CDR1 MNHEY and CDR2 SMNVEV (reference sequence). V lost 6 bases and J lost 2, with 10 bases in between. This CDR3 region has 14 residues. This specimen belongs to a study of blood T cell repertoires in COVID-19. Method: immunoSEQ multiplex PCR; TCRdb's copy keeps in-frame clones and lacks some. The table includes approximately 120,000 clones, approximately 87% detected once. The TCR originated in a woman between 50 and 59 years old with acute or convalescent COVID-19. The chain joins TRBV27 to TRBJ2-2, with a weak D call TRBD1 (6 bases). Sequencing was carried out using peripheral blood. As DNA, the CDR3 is TGTGCCAGCAGCCAGGGGTTCAACACCGGGGAGCTGTTTTTT. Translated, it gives CASSQGFNTGELFF.